These T cell receptor beta chains were read from a single sample in a study of vaccination and CD4 T cells after COVID-19. Each CDR3 protein gets one entry after TCRdb re-called the PCR reads with MiXCR. This sample has under 15,000 distinct CDR3 sequences, with about two thirds found just once. No antigen is known for these receptors. Sample: CD4+ T cells from blood, cultured in vitro. These receptors were obtained from a human donor who had recovered from COVID-19. CDR3s include the opening cysteine and the closing phenylalanine or tryptophan. The order of the fields is V gene, clone size, J gene, D gene, CDR3 DNA, CDR3 protein. A D gene is named only where the DNA matches it firmly. Clone size is shown for a subset of rows, as once, few, many or a class of expanded clone.

TRBV7-2	NA	TRBJ2-3	NA	TGTGCCAGCAGCTTAACGGGCGTTGGCACAGATACGCAGTATTTT	CASSLTGVGTDTQYF
TRBV6-5	NA	TRBJ2-3	NA	TGTGCCAGCAGTTACTCCCTCGGTGGCGGTAGGAGCACAGATACGCAGTATTTT	CASSYSLGGGRSTDTQYF
TRBV21-1	hyperexpanded	TRBJ2-7	NA	TGTGCCAGCAGCACACGACAGGGTTGTTTCCACGAGCAGTACTTC	CASSTRQGCFHEQYF
TRBV20-1	NA	TRBJ2-7	NA	TGCAGTGCTAGACAGCGGTTCGGACAGTCCTACGAGCAGTACTTC	CSARQRFGQSYEQYF
TRBV10-1	NA	TRBJ2-2	NA	TGCGCCAGCAGTGGCCCTACAGGGTTGGCCACCGGGGAGCTGTTTTTT	CASSGPTGLATGELFF
TRBV2	NA	TRBJ2-3	TRBD1	TGTGCCAGCAGGGGGACAGGGGATGCAGATACGCAGTATTTT	CASRGTGDADTQYF
TRBV6-5	NA	TRBJ2-6	NA	TGTGCCAGCAGTTACCGGGGCGAGGGGTCCGGGGCCAACGTCCTGACTTTC	CASSYRGEGSGANVLTF
TRBV6-2/TRBV6-3	NA	TRBJ1-5	NA	TGTGCCAGCAGTATCCGGGGCTCGGCGCAGCCCCAGCATTTT	CASSIRGSAQPQHF
TRBV3-1	NA	TRBJ2-3	NA	TGTGCCAGCAGCCAAGGACACACAGATACGCAGTATTTT	CASSQGHTDTQYF
TRBV7-8	NA	TRBJ2-5	NA	TGTGCCAGCAGCCGTAGCCGCAGGGCGCAAGAGACCCAGTACTTC	CASSRSRRAQETQYF
TRBV7-2	NA	TRBJ2-2	TRBD1	TGTGCCAGCAGCCCCGACAGGGTGAACACCGGGGAGCTGTTTTTT	CASSPDRVNTGELFF
TRBV7-2	NA	TRBJ2-2	NA	TGTGCCAGCAGCCGGGGGGGACAGGGTAGCACCGGGGAGCTGTTTTTT	CASSRGGQGSTGELFF
TRBV6-5	few	TRBJ1-1	TRBD1	TGTGCCAGCAGTTACGGGGGACAGGGCCCCACTGAAGCTTTCTTT	CASSYGGQGPTEAFF
TRBV24-1	few	TRBJ1-1	NA	TGTGCCACCAGTGCGGGGGGGAGGAACACTGAAGCTTTCTTT	CATSAGGRNTEAFF
TRBV6-5	NA	TRBJ1-2	NA	TGTGCCAGCAGTTCCAGCCCCGGAGGGGGCTATGGCTACACCTTC	CASSSSPGGGYGYTF
TRBV21-1	NA	TRBJ2-1	NA	TGTGCCAGCAGCACCCTAGCGGGAGGGTTGGATGAGCAGTTCTTC	CASSTLAGGLDEQFF
TRBV21-1	few	TRBJ2-3	NA	TGTGCCAGCAGCAAAAACTTAACAGCCAACCTTTCCGATACGCAGTATTTT	CASSKNLTANLSDTQYF
TRBV7-8	large	TRBJ1-2	NA	TGTGCCAGCAGCTTACTGTCGGCTAACTATGGCTACACCTTC	CASSLLSANYGYTF
TRBV7-6	NA	TRBJ2-3	NA	TGTGCCAGCAGCTCGCTCGGATCGGGCCCGTCACCCACAGATACGCAGTATTTT	CASSSLGSGPSPTDTQYF
TRBV20-1	few	TRBJ1-1	NA	TGCAGTGCTAGAGATCCAGGGGAATTCACTGAAGCTTTCTTT	CSARDPGEFTEAFF
TRBV7-3	NA	TRBJ2-1	NA	TGTGCCAGCAGCCCCACGACATCACATTACAATGAGCAGTTCTTC	CASSPTTSHYNEQFF
TRBV7-9	few	TRBJ1-2	NA	TGTGCCAGCAGCTCACGTAAAGGAGGGAACTATGGCTACACCTTC	CASSSRKGGNYGYTF
TRBV19	NA	TRBJ2-7	NA	TGTGCCAGTAGTATAGAAGGGGGGAAGTCCTACGAGCAGTACTTC	CASSIEGGKSYEQYF
TRBV20-1	once	TRBJ2-7	NA	TGCAGTGCCATGAGGACGGTCGTCTACGAGCAGTACTTC	CSAMRTVVYEQYF
TRBV30	NA	TRBJ2-7	NA	TGTGCCTGGAGTGCGGTGGGGACACCTAGGGGGTACTTC	CAWSAVGTPRGYF
TRBV18	NA	TRBJ1-5	NA	TGTGCCAGCTCACCATTCGGGTCGAGGAGCAATCAGCCCCAGCATTTT	CASSPFGSRSNQPQHF
TRBV7-9	NA	TRBJ2-3	TRBD2	TGTGCCAGCAGCTTATGGCTAGCGGGAGGAACAGATACGCAGTATTTT	CASSLWLAGGTDTQYF
TRBV24-1	NA	TRBJ2-3	NA	TGTGCCACCAGTGGTAACAGCCCAGATACGCAGTATTTT	CATSGNSPDTQYF
TRBV6-1	once	TRBJ2-5	TRBD1	TGTGCCAGCAAGCCTGGACAGGGCAGGGAGACCCAGTACTTC	CASKPGQGRETQYF
TRBV6-1	NA	TRBJ1-1	NA	TGTGCCAGCAGCCCGGGACGGCCGAACACTGAAGCTTTCTTT	CASSPGRPNTEAFF
TRBV19	NA	TRBJ1-2	NA	TGTGCCAGTAGTCCAACCGGGACGCGGGCTGTCTATGGCTACACCTTC	CASSPTGTRAVYGYTF
TRBV7-3	few	TRBJ2-5	NA	TGTGCCAGCAGCTCCGGGGGCCCAGAGACCCAGTACTTC	CASSSGGPETQYF
TRBV20-1	NA	TRBJ1-2	NA	TGCAGTGCTAAGAGGGACATTTGGTTTGGCTACACCTTC	CSAKRDIWFGYTF
TRBV20-1	NA	TRBJ1-6	NA	TGCAGTGCTAGAACTATGAGCGAGAGCTCCTATAATTCACCCCTCCACTTT	CSARTMSESSYNSPLHF
TRBV6-1	NA	TRBJ1-3	TRBD1	TGTGCCAGCTCCCAGGGGGGAATTGGCTCTGGAAACACCATATATTTT	CASSQGGIGSGNTIYF
TRBV7-9	NA	TRBJ1-5	TRBD1	TGTGCCAGCAGCTCCAGCGGACAGGGTGCAGGGCCCCAGCATTTT	CASSSSGQGAGPQHF
TRBV7-8	NA	TRBJ2-3	NA	TGTGCCAGCAGTTTTTGGGCAGGGCCCGAGTATTTT	CASSFWAGPEYF
TRBV12-3/TRBV12-4	NA	TRBJ1-5	NA	TGTGCCAGCAGTTTCTCAGAAAATAGCAATCAGCCCCAGCATTTT	CASSFSENSNQPQHF
TRBV6-5	NA	TRBJ1-1	TRBD1	TGTGCCAGCAGTTACCCCTCGGGACAGGGGGCGGGGGCTTTCTTT	CASSYPSGQGAGAFF
TRBV7-9	few	TRBJ2-3	TRBD2	TGTGCCAGCAGCGTTGGGACTAGCGGGGCTAGCACAGATACGCAGTATTTT	CASSVGTSGASTDTQYF
TRBV7-2	NA	TRBJ1-1	NA	TGTGCCAGCAGCTCCCTAAGGGACACTGAAGCTTTCTTT	CASSSLRDTEAFF
TRBV20-1	NA	TRBJ1-1	NA	TGCAGTGCTAGACAGCCGAACACTGAAGCTTTCTTT	CSARQPNTEAFF
TRBV15	few	TRBJ1-5	NA	TGTGCCACCAGCCCGAGCTGGGGGATCTATAGCAATCAGCCCCAGCATTTT	CATSPSWGIYSNQPQHF
TRBV4-2	NA	TRBJ1-4	NA	TGTGCCAGCAGCCCAACCCGGGGTAATGGCGAAAAACTGTTTTTT	CASSPTRGNGEKLFF
TRBV6-5	NA	TRBJ2-5	NA	TGTGCCAGCAGTTCCCGGGCAGGGGGGCAAGAGACCCAGTACTTC	CASSSRAGGQETQYF
TRBV7-3	NA	TRBJ1-3	TRBD1	TGTGCCAGCAGTCCTACAGGGGGTCGTGGAAACACCATATATTTT	CASSPTGGRGNTIYF
TRBV7-2	NA	TRBJ1-6	TRBD1	TGTGCCAGCAGCAGCTCCGGGACAGCCGGTGCAACCCTCCACTTT	CASSSSGTAGATLHF
TRBV28	few	TRBJ1-3	NA	TGTGCCAGCAGGCTGGGCGGTAGCTCCCGTGCCGGCGCCATATATTTT	CASRLGGSSRAGAIYF
TRBV9	NA	TRBJ2-2	NA	TGTGCCAGCACCCAGCGAGGCGTGCCGAACACCGGGGAGCTGTTTTTT	CASTQRGVPNTGELFF
TRBV11-2	once	TRBJ2-1	TRBD2	TGTGCCAGCAGCTTAGAGACTAGCGGTTACAATGAGCAGTTCTTC	CASSLETSGYNEQFF